This T cell receptor beta chain was profiled in a study of CD8+ T cells in alopecia areata. RNA extraction and reverse transcription yielded cDNA as sequencing template. The data were produced by immunoSEQ multiplex PCR, yet TCRdb's version contains in-frame clones alone and is incomplete. The sample records roughly 100,000 clones, under 90% being singletons. The treatment denotes: oral pan-JAK inhibitor, 5-10 mg twice daily. This CDR3 has 11 amino acids. Germline loops: CDR1 GTSNPN, CDR2 SVGIG (reference sequence). Trimming removed 5 bases from V and 8 bases from J; junction bases left unmatched: 4. The receptor was derived from a human donor with alopecia areata. The gene calls are TRBV30 and TRBJ1-1; TRBD1 agrees at 8 bases. This sample comprised CD8+ T cells sorted from blood, obtained between weeks 30 and 35, from a patient treated with tofacitinib. The CDR3 loop reads CAWGQGLEAFF. The CDR3 coding sequence is TGTGCCTGGGGACAGGGACTCGAAGCTTTCTTT.